A single TCR beta chain is shown here with its context. The data were obtained in a study of blood T cell repertoires in COVID-19. Generated by immunoSEQ multiplex PCR, the TCRdb table keeps only in-frame clones and is missing some. Among around 450,000 clones listed, around 87% were seen once. Two negative PCRs, clearance, or symptom resolution characterized the recovered Cohort 3 donors. Trimming pared 5 bases from V and 7 bases from J, leaving 18 bases between. The CDR3 is 15 amino acids. CDR1 is PRHDT and CDR2 is FYEKMQ in the germline V gene (reference sequence). The sequenced sample consisted of PBMCs or T cells enriched from blood (not recorded which). The source is a woman between 18 and 30 years old who had recovered from COVID-19. This chain connects TRBV13 to TRBJ1-3; weak D call: TRBD1 (6 bases). The CDR3 DNA is TGTGCCAGCAGCACAAGAGGGGCCCAGGGGAACACCATATATTTT. It yields the protein CASSTRGAQGNTIYF.